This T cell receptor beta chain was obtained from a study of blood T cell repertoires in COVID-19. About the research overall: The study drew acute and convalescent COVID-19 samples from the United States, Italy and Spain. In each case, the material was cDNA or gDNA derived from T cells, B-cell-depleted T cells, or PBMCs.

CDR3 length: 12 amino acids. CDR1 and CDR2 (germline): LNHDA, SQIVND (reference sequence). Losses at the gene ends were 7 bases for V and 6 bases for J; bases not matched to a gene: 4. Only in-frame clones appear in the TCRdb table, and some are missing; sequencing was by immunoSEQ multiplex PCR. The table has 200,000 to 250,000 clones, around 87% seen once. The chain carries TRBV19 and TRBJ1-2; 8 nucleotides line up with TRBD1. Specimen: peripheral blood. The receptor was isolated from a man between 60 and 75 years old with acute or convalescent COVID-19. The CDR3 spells CASTRTGNGYTF. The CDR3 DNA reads TGTGCCAGTACAAGGACAGGGAATGGCTACACCTTC.